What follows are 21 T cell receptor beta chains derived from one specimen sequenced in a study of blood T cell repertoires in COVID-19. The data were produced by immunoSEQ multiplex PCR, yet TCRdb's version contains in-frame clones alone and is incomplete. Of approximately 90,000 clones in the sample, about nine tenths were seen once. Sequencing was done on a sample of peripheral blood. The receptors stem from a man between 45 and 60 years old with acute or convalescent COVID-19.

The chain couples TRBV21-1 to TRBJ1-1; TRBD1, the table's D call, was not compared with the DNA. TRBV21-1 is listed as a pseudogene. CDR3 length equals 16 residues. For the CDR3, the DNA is TGTGCCAGCAGCACAAGGGACAGGGGTATGAACACTGAAGCTTTCTTT. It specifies CASSTRDRGMNTEAFF.

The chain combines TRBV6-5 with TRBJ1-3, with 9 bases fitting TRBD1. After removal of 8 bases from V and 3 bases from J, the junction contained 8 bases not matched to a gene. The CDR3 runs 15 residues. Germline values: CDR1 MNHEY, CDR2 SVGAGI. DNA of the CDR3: TGTGCCAGCGTGCTTAGGGACAGGGTTGGAAACACCATATATTTT. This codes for CASVLRDRVGNTIYF.

CDR3 DNA sequence: TGTGCCAGCAGGCGTAATGAAAAACTGTTTTTT. Translating it yields CASRRNEKLFF. The chain uses TRBV12-3 or TRBV12-4 and TRBJ1-4; D gene uncertain. V lost 6 bases and J 4 bases, leaving 3 bases between the germline ends. The CDR3 consists of 11 residues.

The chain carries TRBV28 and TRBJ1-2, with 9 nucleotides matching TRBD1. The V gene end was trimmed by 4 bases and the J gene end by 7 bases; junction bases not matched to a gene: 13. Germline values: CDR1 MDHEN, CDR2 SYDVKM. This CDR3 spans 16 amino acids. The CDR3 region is CASSSDAHDRGGGYTF. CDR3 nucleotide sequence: TGTGCCAGCAGTTCCGACGCCCACGACAGGGGGGGTGGCTACACCTTC.

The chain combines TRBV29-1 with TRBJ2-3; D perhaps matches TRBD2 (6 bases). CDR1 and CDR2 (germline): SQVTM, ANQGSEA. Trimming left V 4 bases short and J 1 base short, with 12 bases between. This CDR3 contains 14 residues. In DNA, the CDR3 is TGCAGCGTTGCGGATCCTAGCGGCACAGATACGCAGTATTTT. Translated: CSVADPSGTDTQYF.

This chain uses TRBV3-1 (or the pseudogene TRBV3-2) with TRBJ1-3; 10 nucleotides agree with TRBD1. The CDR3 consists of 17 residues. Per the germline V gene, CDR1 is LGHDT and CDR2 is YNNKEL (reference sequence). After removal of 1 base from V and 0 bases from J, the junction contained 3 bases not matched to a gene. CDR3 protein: CASSQVGTGVSGNTIYF. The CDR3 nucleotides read TGTGCCAGCAGCCAAGTTGGGACAGGGGTCTCTGGAAACACCATATATTTT.

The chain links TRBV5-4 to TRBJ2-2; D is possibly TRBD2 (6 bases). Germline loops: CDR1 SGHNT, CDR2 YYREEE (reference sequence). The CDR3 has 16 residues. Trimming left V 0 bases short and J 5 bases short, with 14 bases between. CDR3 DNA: TGTGCCAGCAGCTTGGTGCGGGAAAGGTGGACCGGGGAGCTGTTTTTT. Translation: CASSLVRERWTGELFF.

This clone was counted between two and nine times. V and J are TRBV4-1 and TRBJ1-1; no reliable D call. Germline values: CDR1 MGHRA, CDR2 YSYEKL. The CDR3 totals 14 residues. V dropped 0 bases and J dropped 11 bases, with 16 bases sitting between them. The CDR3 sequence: CASSQDGVFGGAFF. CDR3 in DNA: TGCGCCAGCAGCCAAGATGGGGTCTTCGGCGGGGCTTTCTTT.

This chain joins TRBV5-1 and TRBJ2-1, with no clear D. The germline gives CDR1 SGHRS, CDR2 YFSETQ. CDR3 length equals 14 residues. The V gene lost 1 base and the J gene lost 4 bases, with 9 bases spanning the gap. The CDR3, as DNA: TGCGCCAGCAGCTTGTACCGCGAATACAATGAGCAGTTCTTC. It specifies CASSLYREYNEQFF.

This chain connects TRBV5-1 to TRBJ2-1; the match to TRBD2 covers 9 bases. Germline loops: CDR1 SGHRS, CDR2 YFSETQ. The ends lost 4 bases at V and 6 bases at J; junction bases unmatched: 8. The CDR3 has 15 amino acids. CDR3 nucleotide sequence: TGCGCCAGCAGCCTTGCGGGGGGGCTTCTCAATGAGCAGTTCTTC. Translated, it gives CASSLAGGLLNEQFF.

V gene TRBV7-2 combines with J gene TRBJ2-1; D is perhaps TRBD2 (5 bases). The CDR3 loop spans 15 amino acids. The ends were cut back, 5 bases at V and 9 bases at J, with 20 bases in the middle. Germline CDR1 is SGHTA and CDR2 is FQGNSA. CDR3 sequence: CASSLTHGLEGEQFF. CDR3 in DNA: TGTGCCAGCAGCCTAACCCACGGTTTAGAGGGTGAGCAGTTCTTC.

The DNA of the CDR3 is TGTGCCAGCAGCTTGGTGGGGGCCTTGGAGCAGTTCTTC. This translates into CASSLVGALEQFF. J is TRBJ2-1 and V is TRBV5-5; possible D gene TRBD1, 6 bases. This CDR3 has 13 amino acids. CDR1 and CDR2 (germline): SGHKS, YYEKEE (reference sequence). V lost 0 bases and J 10 bases, leaving 11 bases between the germline ends.

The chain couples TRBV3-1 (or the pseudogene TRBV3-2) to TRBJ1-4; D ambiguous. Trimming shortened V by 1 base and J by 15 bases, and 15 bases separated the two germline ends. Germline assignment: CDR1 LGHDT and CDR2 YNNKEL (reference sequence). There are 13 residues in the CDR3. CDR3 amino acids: CASSQVPGERVFF. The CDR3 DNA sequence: TGTGCCAGCAGCCAAGTTCCGGGAGAGAGGGTGTTTTTT.

CDR3 bases: TGTGCCAGCAGTTTATCGGGTACAGGGAATCAGCCCCAGCATTTT. Its protein product is CASSLSGTGNQPQHF. The rearrangement uses TRBV27 and TRBJ1-5; a weak D match, TRBD1 (6 bases). The CDR3 sequence is 15 residues long. V lost 0 bases, J lost 4 bases, and 10 bases lay in between. CDR1 MNHEY and CDR2 SMNVEV come from the germline V gene (reference sequence).

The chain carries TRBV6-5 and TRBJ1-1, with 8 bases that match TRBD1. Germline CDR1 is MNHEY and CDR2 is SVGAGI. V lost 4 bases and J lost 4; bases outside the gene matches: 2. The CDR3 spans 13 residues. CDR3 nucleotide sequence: TGTGCCAGCAGTTGGCAGGGGGCCACTGAAGCTTTCTTT. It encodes CASSWQGATEAFF.

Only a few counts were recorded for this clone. The CDR3 DNA sequence: TGTGCCAGCGTAAAACTCGGGACAGGGTTAAACGAGCAGTACTTC. This encodes CASVKLGTGLNEQYF. The chain links TRBV6-5 to TRBJ2-7, with 9 bases identical to TRBD1. Germline V gene lookup returns CDR1 MNHEY and CDR2 SVGAGI. CDR3 length equals 15 residues. J lost 5 bases, V lost 8 bases, and 13 bases had no gene match.

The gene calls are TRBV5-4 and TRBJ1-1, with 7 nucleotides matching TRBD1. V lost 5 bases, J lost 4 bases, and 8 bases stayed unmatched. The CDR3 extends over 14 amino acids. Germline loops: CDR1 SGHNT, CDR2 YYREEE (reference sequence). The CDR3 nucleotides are TGTGCCAGCAGGGCCGGGACAGCAGCCACTGAAGCTTTCTTT. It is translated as CASRAGTAATEAFF. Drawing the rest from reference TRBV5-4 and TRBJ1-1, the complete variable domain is ETGVTQSPTHLIKTRGQQVTLRCSSQSGHNTVSWYQQALGQGPQFIFQYYREEENGRGNFPPRFSGLQFPNYSSELNVNALELDDSALYLCASRAGTAATEAFFGQGTRLTVV.

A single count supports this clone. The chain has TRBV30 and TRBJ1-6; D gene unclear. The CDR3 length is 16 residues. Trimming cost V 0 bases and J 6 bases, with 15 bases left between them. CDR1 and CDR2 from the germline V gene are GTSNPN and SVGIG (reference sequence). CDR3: CAWSVVAGIGNSPLHF. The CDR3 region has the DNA TGTGCCTGGAGTGTAGTCGCCGGGATCGGTAATTCACCCCTCCACTTT.

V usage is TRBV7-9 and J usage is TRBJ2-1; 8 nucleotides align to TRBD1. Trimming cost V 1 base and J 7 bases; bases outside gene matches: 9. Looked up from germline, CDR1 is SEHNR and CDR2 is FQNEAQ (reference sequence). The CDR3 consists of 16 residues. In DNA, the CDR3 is TGTGCCAGCAGCTTAGTAGCCAGGGGGCCTGAGAATGAGCAGTTCTTC. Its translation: CASSLVARGPENEQFF.

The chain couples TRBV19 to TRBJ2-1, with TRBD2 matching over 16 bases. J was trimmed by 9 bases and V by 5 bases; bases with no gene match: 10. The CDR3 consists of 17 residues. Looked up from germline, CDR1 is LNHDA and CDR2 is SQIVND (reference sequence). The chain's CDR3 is CASSLTAGTSGGGEQFF. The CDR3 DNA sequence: TGTGCCAGTAGTTTGACTGCCGGGACTAGCGGGGGGGGTGAGCAGTTCTTC.

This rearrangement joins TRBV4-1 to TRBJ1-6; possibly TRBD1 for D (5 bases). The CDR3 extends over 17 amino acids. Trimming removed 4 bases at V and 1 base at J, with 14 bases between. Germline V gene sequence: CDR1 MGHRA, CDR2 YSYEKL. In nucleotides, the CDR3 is TGCGCCAGCAGCCGCCTGTTGGGGCAGTCCTATAATTCACCCCTCCACTTT. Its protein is CASSRLLGQSYNSPLHF.